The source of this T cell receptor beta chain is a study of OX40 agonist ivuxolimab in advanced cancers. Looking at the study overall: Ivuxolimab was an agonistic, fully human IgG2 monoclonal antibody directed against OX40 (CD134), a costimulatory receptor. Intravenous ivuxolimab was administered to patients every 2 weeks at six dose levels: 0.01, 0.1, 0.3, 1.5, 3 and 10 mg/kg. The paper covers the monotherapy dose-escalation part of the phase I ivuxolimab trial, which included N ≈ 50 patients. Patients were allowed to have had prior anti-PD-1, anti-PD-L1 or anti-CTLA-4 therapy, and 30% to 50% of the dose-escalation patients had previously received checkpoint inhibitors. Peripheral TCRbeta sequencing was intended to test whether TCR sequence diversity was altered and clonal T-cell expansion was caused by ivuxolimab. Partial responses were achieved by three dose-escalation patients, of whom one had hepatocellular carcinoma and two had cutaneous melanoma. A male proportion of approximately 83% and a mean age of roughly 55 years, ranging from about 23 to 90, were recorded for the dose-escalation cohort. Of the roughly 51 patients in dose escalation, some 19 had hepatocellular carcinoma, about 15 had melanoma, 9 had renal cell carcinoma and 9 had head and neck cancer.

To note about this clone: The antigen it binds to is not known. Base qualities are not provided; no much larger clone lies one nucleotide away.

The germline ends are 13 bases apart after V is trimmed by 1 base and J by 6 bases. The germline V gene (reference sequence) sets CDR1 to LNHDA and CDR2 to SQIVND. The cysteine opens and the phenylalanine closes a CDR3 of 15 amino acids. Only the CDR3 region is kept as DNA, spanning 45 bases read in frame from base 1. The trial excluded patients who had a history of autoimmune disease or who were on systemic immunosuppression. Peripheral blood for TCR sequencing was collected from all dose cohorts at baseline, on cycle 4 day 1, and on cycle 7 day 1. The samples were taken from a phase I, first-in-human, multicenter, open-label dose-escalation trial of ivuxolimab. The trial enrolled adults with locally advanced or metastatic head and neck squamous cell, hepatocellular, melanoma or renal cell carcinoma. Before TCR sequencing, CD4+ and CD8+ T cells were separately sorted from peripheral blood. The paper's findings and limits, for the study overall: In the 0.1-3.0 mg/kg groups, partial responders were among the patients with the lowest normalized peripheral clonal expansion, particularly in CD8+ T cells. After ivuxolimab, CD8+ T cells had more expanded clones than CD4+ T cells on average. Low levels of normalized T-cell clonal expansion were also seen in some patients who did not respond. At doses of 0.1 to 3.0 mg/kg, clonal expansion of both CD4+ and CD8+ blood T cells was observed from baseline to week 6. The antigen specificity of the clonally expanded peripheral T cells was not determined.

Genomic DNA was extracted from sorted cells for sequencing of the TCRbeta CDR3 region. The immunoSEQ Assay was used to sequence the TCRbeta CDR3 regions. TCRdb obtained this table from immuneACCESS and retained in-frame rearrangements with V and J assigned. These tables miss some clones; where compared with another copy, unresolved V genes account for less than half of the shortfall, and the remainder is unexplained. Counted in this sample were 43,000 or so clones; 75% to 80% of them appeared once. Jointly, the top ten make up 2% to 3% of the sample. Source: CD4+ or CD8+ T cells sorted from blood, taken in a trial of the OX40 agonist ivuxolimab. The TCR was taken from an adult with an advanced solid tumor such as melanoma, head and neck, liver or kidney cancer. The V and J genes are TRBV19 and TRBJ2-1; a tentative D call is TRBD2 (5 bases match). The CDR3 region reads CASSIGAPGSNEQFF. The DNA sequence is TGTGCCAGTAGTATAGGGGCCCCGGGGAGCAATGAGCAGTTCTTC.